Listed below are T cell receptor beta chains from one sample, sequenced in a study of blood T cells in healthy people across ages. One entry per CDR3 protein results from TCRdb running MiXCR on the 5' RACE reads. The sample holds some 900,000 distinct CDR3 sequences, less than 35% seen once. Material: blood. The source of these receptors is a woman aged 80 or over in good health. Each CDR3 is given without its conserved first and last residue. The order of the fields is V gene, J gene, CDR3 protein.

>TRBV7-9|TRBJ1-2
ASSLSGRGGGYT
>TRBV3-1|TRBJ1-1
ASSRTNTEAF
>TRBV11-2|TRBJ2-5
ASSRTSDWGTQY
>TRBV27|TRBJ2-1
ASSQDRGGRPNEQF
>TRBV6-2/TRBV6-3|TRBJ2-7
ASTQRGPSHYEQY
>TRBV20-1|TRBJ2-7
SARDPPRDEQY
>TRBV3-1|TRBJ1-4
ASSPFWRNEKLF
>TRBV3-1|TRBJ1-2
ASSQDPFTPISPTDSYGYT
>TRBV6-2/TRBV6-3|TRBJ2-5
ASSGRGAATY
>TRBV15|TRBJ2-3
ATSRGWVRGITDTQY
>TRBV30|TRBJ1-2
AWSEGYGYT
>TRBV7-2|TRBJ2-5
ASSPRDREETQY
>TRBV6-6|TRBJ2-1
ASTRQIYNEQF
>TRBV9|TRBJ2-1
ASSVGGYEQF